The clone carrying this TCR beta chain was seen a few times. These data originate in a study of blood T cell repertoires in COVID-19. The CDR3 totals 18 residues. Data came from immunoSEQ multiplex PCR; TCRdb stores just in-frame clones and leaves some out. The sample has 300,000 to 400,000 clones, 75% to 90% seen once. Individuals in the exposed group had encountered a COVID-19 case within 2 weeks preceding study entry. Input material: PBMCs or T cells enriched from blood (not recorded which). The origin of this receptor is a woman in her 30s who had been exposed to COVID-19. The J gene is TRBJ2-3, the V gene TRBV12-1; the table's D call, TRBD2, has no DNA check behind it. TRBV12-1 is a recognized pseudogene. This chain's CDR3 is CASSPPYRGSQTPDTQYF. The CDR3 region has the DNA TGTGCCAGCAGCCCCCCCTATCGGGGATCCCAAACACCAGATACGCAGTATTTT.